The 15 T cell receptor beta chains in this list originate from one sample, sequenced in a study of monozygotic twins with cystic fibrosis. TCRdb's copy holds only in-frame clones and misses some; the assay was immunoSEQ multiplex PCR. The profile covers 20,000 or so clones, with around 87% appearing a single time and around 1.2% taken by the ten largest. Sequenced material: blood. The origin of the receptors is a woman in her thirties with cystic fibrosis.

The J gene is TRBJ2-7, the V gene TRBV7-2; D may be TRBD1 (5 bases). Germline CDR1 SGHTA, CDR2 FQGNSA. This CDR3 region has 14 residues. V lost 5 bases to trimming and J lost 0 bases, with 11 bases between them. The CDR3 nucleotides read TGTGCCAGCAGCCTCCTCACAGGCTCCTACGAGCAGTACTTC. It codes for CASSLLTGSYEQYF.

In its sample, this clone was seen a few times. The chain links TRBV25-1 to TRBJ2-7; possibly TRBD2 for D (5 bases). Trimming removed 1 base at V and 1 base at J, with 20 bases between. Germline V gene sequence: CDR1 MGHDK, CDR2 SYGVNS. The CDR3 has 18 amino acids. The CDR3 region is CASSESLPLGEGSYEQYF. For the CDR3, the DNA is TGTGCCAGCAGTGAATCTCTCCCCCTGGGAGAGGGATCCTACGAGCAGTACTTC.

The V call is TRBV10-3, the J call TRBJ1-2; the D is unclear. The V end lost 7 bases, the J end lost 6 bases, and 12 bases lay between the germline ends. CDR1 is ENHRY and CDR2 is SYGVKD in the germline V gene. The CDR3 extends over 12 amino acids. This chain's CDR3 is CAINSGRDGYTF. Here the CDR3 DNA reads TGTGCCATCAATAGCGGCAGAGATGGCTACACCTTC.

In DNA form, the CDR3 reads TGTGCCAGCAGTTACCGGGGGACAGCGGGAAAACTGTTTTTT. Its protein is CASSYRGTAGKLFF. V is TRBV6-5 and J is TRBJ1-4, with 7 bases identical to TRBD1. V gave up 2 bases and J gave up 10 bases; unmatched junction bases: 7. Germline V lookup: CDR1 MNHEY, CDR2 SVGAGI. The CDR3 is made up of 14 amino acids.

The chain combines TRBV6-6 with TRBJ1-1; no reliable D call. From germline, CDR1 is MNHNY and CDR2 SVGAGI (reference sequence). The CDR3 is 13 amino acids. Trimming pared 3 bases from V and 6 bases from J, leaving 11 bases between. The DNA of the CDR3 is TGTGCCAGCAGTTATAAGGAGGTCGCTGAAGCTTTCTTT. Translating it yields CASSYKEVAEAFF.

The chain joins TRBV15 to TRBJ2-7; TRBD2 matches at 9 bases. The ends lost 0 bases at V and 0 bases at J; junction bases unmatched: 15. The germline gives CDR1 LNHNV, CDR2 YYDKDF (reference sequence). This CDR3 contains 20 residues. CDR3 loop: CATSRDPWGLAGKSSYEQYF. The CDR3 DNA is TGTGCCACCAGCAGAGATCCCTGGGGGCTAGCGGGGAAAAGCTCCTACGAGCAGTACTTC. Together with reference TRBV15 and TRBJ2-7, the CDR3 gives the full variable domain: DAMVIQNPRYQVTQFGKPVTLSCSQTLNHNVMYWYQQKSSQAPKLLFHYYDKDFNNEADTPDNFQSRRPNTSFCFLDIRSPGLGDTAMYLCATSRDPWGLAGKSSYEQYFGPGTRLTVT.

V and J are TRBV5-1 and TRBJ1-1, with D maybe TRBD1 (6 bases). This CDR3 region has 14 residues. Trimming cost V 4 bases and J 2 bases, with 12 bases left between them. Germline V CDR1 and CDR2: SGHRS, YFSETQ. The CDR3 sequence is CASSMPTGNTEAFF. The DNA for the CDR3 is TGCGCCAGCAGCATGCCGACAGGAAACACTGAAGCTTTCTTT.

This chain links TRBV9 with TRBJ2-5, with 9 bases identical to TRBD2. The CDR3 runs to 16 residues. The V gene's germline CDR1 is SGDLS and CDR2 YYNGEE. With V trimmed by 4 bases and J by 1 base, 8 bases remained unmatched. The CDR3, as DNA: TGTGCCAGCAGCTTAAGGACTAGCGCAGGCCAAGAGACCCAGTACTTC. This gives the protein CASSLRTSAGQETQYF.

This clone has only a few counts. The CDR3 coding sequence is TGTGCCAGCAGCTTGGACGCCCGAGAAACTGAAGCTTTCTTT. It translates to CASSLDARETEAFF. The genes are TRBV5-6 and TRBJ1-1; the D is unclear. Germline CDR1 is SGHDT and CDR2 is YYEEEE. Trimming left V 0 bases short and J 5 bases short, with 11 bases between. The CDR3 runs to 14 residues.

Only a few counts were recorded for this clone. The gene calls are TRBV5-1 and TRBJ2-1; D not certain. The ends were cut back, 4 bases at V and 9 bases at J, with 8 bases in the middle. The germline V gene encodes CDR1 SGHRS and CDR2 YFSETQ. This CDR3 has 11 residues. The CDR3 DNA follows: TGCGCCAGCAGCCTAATAAGTGAGCAGTTCTTC. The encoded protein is CASSLISEQFF.

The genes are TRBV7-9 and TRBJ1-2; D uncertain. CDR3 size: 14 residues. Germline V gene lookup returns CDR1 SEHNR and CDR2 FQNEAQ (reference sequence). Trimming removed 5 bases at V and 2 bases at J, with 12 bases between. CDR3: CASSASLTNYGYTF. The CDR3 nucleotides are TGTGCCAGCAGCGCTAGCCTTACGAACTATGGCTACACCTTC.

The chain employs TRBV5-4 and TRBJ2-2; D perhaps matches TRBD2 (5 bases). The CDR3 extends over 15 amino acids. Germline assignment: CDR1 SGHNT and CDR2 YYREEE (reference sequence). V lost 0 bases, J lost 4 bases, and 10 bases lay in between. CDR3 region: CASSLDSGITGELFF. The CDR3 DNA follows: TGTGCCAGCAGCTTGGACAGCGGAATCACCGGGGAGCTGTTTTTT.

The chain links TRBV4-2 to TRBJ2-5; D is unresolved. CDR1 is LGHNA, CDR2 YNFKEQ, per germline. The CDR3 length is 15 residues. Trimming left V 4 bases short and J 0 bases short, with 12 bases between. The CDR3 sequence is CASSRGTGYQETQYF. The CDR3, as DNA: TGTGCCAGCAGCCGGGGTACTGGGTACCAAGAGACCCAGTACTTC.

DNA for the CDR3: TGTGCCTGGAGTGTATCACTCCTTAGCAATGAGCAGTTCTTC. This sequence encodes CAWSVSLLSNEQFF. This chain links TRBV30 with TRBJ2-1; unclear D gene. Germline CDR1 reads GTSNPN; CDR2 reads SVGIG (reference sequence). V was clipped by 0 bases and J by 6 bases, with 12 bases between them. The CDR3 sequence is 14 residues long.

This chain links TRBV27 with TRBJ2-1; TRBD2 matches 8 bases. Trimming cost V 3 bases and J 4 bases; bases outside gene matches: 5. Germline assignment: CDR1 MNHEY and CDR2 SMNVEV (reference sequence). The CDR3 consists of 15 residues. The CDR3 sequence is CASSFAGGRYNEQFF. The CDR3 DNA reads TGTGCCAGCAGTTTCGCGGGGGGTCGATACAATGAGCAGTTCTTC.